What follows are 9 T cell receptor beta chains derived from one specimen sequenced in a study of T-cell memory formation after mild COVID-19. TCRdb re-called the 5' RACE reads with MiXCR, one entry per CDR3 protein. Here the sample spans nearly 250,000 distinct CDR3 sequences, approximately 15% being singletons. The sequencing sample was made of PBMCs or a T cell subset sorted from them (not recorded which). These receptors came from an adult woman who had mild COVID-19 (a few samples of this study predate the infection). Cell type and time point are not known.

This clonotype occurred many times. At one boundary the junction diverges from the germline segment, which might be a read error. The chain recombines TRBV5-1 with TRBJ1-1, with D tentatively TRBD1 (5 bases). The CDR3 runs 15 residues. Germline assignment: CDR1 SGHRS and CDR2 YFSETQ. This CDR3 reads CASSLLGPPDTEAFF. In nucleotides, the CDR3 is TGCGCCAGCAGCTTGTTAGGGCCCCCGGACACCGAAGCTTTCTTT.

The chain carries TRBV7-9 and TRBJ1-3, with D possibly being TRBD1 (6 bases). The CDR3 has 14 residues. Germline V gives CDR1 SEHNR, CDR2 FQNEAQ (reference sequence). Trimming pared 4 bases from V and 3 bases from J, leaving 10 bases between. The CDR3 protein is CASSSDSLGNTIYF. The CDR3 DNA reads TGTGCCAGCAGCTCGGACAGCCTTGGAAACACCATATATTTT.

This clonotype turned up a few times. V usage is TRBV5-1 and J usage is TRBJ2-3; a weak D match, TRBD1 (6 bases). The CDR3 spans 12 residues. V gave up 3 bases and J gave up 5 bases, with 7 bases separating them. Germline V gene sequence: CDR1 SGHRS, CDR2 YFSETQ. This CDR3 reads CASSSTGDTQYF. DNA of the CDR3: TGCGCCAGCAGCTCGACAGGAGATACGCAGTATTTT.

This chain links TRBV7-8 with TRBJ2-1, with 14 positions matching TRBD2. The CDR3 totals 19 residues. The trim removed 2 bases at V and 4 bases at J, leaving 10 bases unmatched. CDR1 and CDR2 (germline): SGHVS, FQNEAQ. The CDR3 sequence is CASSLPGLAGGIFYNEQFF. CDR3 sequence (DNA): TGTGCCAGCAGCTTACCAGGACTAGCGGGGGGAATTTTTTACAATGAGCAGTTCTTC. The variable domain in full, with the rest retrieved from reference TRBV7-8 and TRBJ2-1, is GAGVSQSPRYKVAKRGQDVALRCDPISGHVSLFWYQQALGQGPEFLTYFQNEAQLDKSGLPSDRFFAERPEGSVSTLKIQRTQQEDSAVYLCASSLPGLAGGIFYNEQFFGPGTRLTVL.

The rearrangement joins TRBV6-6 to TRBJ1-2, with a tentative D call TRBD1 (5 bases). The CDR3 contains 15 residues. V was cut by 0 bases and J by 3 bases, with 11 bases left in between. Germline V gene lookup returns CDR1 MNHNY and CDR2 SVGAGI (reference sequence). The chain's CDR3 is CASSYSYGQHYGYTF. The CDR3 DNA is TGTGCCAGCAGTTACTCTTACGGACAACACTATGGCTACACCTTC.

The V call is TRBV7-3, the J call TRBJ2-5; 8 bases are shared with TRBD2. Germline lookup yields CDR1 SGHTA and CDR2 FQGTGA. J gave up 5 bases and V 5 bases, and 10 bases lay outside the gene matches. This CDR3 region has 15 residues. The CDR3 sequence is CASSREGVSRETQYF. CDR3 DNA: TGTGCCAGCAGCCGGGAGGGAGTTTCACGTGAGACCCAGTACTTC.

This chain links TRBV7-2 with TRBJ2-7, with 7 bases matching TRBD2. The CDR3 length is 14 residues. Trimming at V came to 1 base and at J to 9 bases, leaving 9 bases not matched to a gene. Germline-derived CDR1 and CDR2 are SGHTA and FQGNSA. The CDR3 spells CASSLGLATTRQYF. The DNA of the CDR3 is TGTGCCAGCAGCTTAGGACTAGCTACTACGAGGCAGTACTTC.

V gene TRBV7-2 combines with J gene TRBJ2-5; perhaps D is TRBD1 or TRBD2 (5 bases each). Trimming stripped 2 bases from V and 5 bases from J, with 18 bases between. The germline gives CDR1 SGHTA, CDR2 FQGNSA. There are 16 residues in the CDR3. DNA of the CDR3: TGTGCCAGCAGCTTATCCGGCCCTGAGGGACGGGAGACCCAGTACTTC. It specifies CASSLSGPEGRETQYF.

A few counts support this clonotype. The rearrangement joins TRBV12-3 or TRBV12-4 to TRBJ2-4; D not resolved. Between the trimmed V and J ends, which lost 3 bases and 6 bases, there was a span of 6 bases. This CDR3 region has 12 residues. CDR3 nucleotides: TGTGCCAGCAGTTTCGGGCGAAACATTCAGTACTTC. This encodes CASSFGRNIQYF.